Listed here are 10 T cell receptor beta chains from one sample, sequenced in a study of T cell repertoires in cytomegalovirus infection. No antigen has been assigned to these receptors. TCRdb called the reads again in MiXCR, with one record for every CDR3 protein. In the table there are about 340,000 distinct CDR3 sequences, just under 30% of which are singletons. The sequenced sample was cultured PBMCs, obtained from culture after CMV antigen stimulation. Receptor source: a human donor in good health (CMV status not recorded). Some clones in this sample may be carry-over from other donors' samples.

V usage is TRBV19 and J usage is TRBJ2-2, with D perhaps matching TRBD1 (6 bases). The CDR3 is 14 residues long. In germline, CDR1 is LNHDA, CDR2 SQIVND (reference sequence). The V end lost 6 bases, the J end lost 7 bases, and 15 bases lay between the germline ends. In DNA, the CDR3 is TGTGCCAGTAGCGCCACAGGGTCTGGCGGGGAGCTGTTTTTT. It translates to CASSATGSGGELFF.

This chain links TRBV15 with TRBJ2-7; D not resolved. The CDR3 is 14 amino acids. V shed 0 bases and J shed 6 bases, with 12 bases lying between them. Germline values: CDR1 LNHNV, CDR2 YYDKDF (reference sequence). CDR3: CATSRDWGAGEQYF. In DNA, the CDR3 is TGTGCCACCAGCAGAGACTGGGGTGCCGGCGAGCAGTACTTC.

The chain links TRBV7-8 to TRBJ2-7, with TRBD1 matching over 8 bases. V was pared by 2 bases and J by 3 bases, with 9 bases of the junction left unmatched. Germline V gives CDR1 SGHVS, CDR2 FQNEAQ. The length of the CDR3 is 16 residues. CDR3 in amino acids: CASSLTQGEVDYEQYF. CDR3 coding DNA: TGTGCCAGCAGCTTAACACAGGGGGAAGTGGACTACGAGCAGTACTTC.

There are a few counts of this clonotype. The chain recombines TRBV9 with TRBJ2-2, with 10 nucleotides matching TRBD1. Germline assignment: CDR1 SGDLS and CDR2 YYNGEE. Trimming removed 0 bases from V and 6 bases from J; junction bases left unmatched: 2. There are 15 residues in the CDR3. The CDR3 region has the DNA TGTGCCAGCAGCGTAGCGGACAGGGGGGCCGGGGAGCTGTTTTTT. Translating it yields CASSVADRGAGELFF.

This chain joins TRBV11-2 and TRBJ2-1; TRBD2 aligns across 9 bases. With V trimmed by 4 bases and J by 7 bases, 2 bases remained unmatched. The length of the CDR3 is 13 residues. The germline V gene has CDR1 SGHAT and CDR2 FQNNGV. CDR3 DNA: TGTGCCAGCAGCTCGGGACTAGCAAATGAGCAGTTCTTC. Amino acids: CASSSGLANEQFF.

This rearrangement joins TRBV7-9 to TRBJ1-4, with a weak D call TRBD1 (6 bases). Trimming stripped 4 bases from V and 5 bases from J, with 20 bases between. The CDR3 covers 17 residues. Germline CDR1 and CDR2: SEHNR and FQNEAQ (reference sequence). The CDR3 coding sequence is TGTGCCAGCAGCTATAGTCGGCGACAGGTCCAAAATGAAAAACTGTTTTTT. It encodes CASSYSRRQVQNEKLFF.

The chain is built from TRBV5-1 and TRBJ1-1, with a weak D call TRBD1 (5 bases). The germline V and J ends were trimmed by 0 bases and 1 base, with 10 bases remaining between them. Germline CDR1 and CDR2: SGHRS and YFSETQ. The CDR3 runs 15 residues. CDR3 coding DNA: TGCGCCAGCAGCTTGGAAGCTGGGGGGAACACTGAAGCTTTCTTT. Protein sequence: CASSLEAGGNTEAFF. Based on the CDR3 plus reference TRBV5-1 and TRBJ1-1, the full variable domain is KAGVTQTPRYLIKTRGQQVTLSCSPISGHRSVSWYQQTPGQGLQFLFEYFSETQRNKGNFPGRFSGRQFSNSRSEMNVSTLELGDSALYLCASSLEAGGNTEAFFGQGTRLTVV.

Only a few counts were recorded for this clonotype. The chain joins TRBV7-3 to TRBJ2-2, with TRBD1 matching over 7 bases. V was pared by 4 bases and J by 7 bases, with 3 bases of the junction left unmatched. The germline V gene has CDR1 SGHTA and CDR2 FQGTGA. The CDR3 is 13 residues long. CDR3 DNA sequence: TGTGCCAGCAGCTCAGACAGGGTCGGGGAGCTGTTTTTT. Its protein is CASSSDRVGELFF.

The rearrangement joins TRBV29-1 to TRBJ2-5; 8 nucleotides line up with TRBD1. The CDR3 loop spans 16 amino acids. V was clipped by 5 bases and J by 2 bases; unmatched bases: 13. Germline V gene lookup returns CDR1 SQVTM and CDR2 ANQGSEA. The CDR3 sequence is CSVPRGLGQGQETQYF. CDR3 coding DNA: TGCAGCGTTCCCCGGGGGCTAGGACAGGGACAAGAGACCCAGTACTTC.

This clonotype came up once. DNA of the CDR3: TGTGCCAGCTCGAGGGAGGGGAGGTCCCTCCAGACCGGGGAGCTGTTTTTT. It specifies CASSREGRSLQTGELFF. The chain is built from TRBV7-1 and TRBJ2-2, with 7 bases fitting TRBD2. Being an ORF, TRBV7-1 has a function that is uncertain. J lost 5 bases, V lost 8 bases, and 17 bases had no gene match. CDR3 length: 17 amino acids.